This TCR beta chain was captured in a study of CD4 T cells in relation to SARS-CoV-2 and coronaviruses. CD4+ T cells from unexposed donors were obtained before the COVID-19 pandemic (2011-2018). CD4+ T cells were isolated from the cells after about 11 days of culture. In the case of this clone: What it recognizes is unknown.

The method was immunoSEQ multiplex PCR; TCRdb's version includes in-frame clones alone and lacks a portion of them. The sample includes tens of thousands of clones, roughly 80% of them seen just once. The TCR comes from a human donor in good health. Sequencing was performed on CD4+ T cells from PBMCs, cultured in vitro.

CDR3 sequence: CASSLGTSGSIDTQYF. The CDR3 nucleotides read TGTGCCAGCAGCTTAGGGACTAGCGGGAGTATAGATACGCAGTATTTT. The chain has TRBV11-2 and TRBJ2-3; 13 positions match TRBD2. V lost 1 base, J lost 5 bases, and 3 bases stayed unmatched. Per germline, CDR1 SGHAT and CDR2 FQNNGV. The CDR3 loop spans 16 amino acids.